The source of this T cell receptor (beta chain) is a study of blood T cell repertoires in COVID-19 (dated by TCRdb to 2020 to 2022). With regard to the full study: Samples from collaborators originated in the United States, Italy and Spain and spanned both the acute and convalescent phases of COVID-19. The prospective study material was composed of cDNA or gDNA derived from T cells, B-cell-depleted T cells, or PBMCs. Subjects who had been exposed to COVID-19, were actively infected with it, or had recovered from it provided the deeply sampled blood TCRbeta repertoires that made up the dataset. A freely available public database, intended as a resource for researchers studying the immune response to SARS-CoV-2, is where the repertoires were released. Samples came from the ongoing ImmuneRACE study (first 160 participants) plus 1,254 subjects from 6 global collaborators. The sample metadata nearly always contained a de-identified subject ID, COVID-19 status, age in years and sex. Where HLA class I and class II types were available, the types were taken from metadata supplied by the sample provider, not from assay-based typing. Study-level results and caveats: The amount of clinical and demographic metadata varied by source and participant and was provided uncurated.

The immunoSEQ Assay, a bias-controlled multiplex PCR, was used to amplify TCRbeta CDR3 regions from genomic DNA. In the original analysis: Nucleated cell counts per sample were estimated from amplification of reference gene primers within the assay. To quantify the absolute abundance of each unique TCRbeta CDR3 rearrangement, sequence reads were collapsed and filtered. Productive Simpson clonality was computed per sample as the square root of Simpson's diversity index over productive rearrangements. Held by TCRdb, this immuneACCESS table contains in-frame sequences only and omits some clones. Under half of the omission traces to an unresolved V gene where checked; the cause of the rest is unknown. V and J calls and clone size are given by that table; D and trimming were obtained from the DNA. The sample yields roughly 75,000 clones; approximately 83% were counted once. The ten largest clones capture 28% of the sample.

CDR1 and CDR2, per the germline V gene, are MNHEY and SVGAGI. Trimming removed 4 bases from V and 6 bases from J; the gene matches leave 9 bases unexplained. The CDR3 contains 16 residues, cysteine and phenylalanine counted. Left in the record is the CDR3 DNA by itself, 48 bases read in frame from the first base. As concerns this clone: The clone's antigen remains unknown. No much larger clonotype is one base removed from it; base qualities were not supplied.

The collaborating institutions used their own protocols to collect whole blood in K2EDTA tubes. For TCRbeta analysis, collaborator samples were shipped as frozen whole blood, as isolated PBMCs, or as DNA extracted from either sample type. The sequence derives from a man between 65 and 85 years old with acute or convalescent COVID-19. This chain joins TRBV6-5 to TRBJ2-7, with 13 bases aligning to TRBD2. The sample consisted of peripheral blood. The nucleotides read TGTGCCAGCAGTTTCCTCGGACTAGCGGGAGAGGGCGAGCAGTACTTC. The resulting protein is CASSFLGLAGEGEQYF.